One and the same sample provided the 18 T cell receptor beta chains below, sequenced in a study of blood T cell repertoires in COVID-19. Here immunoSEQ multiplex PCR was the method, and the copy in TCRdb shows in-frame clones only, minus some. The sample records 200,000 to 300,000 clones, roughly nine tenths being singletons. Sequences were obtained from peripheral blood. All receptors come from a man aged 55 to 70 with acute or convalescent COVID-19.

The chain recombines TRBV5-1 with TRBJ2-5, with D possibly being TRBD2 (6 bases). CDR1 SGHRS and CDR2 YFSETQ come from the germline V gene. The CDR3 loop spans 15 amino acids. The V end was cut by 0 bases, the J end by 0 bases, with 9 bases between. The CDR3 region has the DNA TGCGCCAGCAGCTTGGCCCGGGGGTACCAAGAGACCCAGTACTTC. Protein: CASSLARGYQETQYF.

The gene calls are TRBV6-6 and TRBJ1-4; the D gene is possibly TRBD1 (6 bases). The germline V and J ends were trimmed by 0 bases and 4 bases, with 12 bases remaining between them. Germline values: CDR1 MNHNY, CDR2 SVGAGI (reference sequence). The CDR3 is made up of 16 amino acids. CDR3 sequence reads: CASSYSLQGRNEKLFF. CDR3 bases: TGTGCCAGCAGTTACTCGCTACAGGGCCGTAATGAAAAACTGTTTTTT.

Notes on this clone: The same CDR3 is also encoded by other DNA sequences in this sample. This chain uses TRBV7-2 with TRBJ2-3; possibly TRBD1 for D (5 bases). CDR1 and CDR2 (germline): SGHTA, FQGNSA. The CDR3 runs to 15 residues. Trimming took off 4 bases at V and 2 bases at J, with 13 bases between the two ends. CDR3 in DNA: TGTGCCAGCAGCTCCGATAGGGGCCCCACAGATACGCAGTATTTT. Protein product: CASSSDRGPTDTQYF.

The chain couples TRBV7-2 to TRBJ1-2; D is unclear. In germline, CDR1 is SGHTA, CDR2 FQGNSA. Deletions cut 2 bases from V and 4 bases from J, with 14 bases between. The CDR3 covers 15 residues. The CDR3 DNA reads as TGTGCCAGCAGCTTATCCGGGGTTAAAGTCTATGGCTACACCTTC. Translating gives CASSLSGVKVYGYTF.

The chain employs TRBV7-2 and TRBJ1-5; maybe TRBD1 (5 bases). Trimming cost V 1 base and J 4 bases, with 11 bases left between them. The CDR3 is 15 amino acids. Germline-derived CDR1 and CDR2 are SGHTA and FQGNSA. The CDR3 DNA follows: TGTGCCAGCAGCTTAGAGAGACAGAGAAATCAGCCCCAGCATTTT. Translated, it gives CASSLERQRNQPQHF. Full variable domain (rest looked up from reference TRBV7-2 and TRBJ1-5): GAGVSQSPSNKVTEKGKDVELRCDPISGHTALYWYRQSLGQGLEFLIYFQGNSAPDKSGLPSDRFSAERTGGSVSTLTIQRTQQEDSAVYLCASSLERQRNQPQHFGDGTRLSIL.

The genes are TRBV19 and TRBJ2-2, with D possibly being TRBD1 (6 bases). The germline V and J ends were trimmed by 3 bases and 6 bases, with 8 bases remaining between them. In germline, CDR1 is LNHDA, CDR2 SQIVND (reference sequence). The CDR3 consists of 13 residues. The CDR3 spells CASSMTGPGELFF. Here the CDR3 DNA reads TGTGCCAGTAGTATGACAGGCCCCGGGGAGCTGTTTTTT.

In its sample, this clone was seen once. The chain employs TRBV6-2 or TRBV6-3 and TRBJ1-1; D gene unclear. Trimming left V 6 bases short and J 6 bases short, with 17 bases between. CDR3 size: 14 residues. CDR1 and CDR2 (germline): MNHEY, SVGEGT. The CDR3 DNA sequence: TGTGCCAGCAGCCCCCAGAGGGTGCACGCTGAAGCTTTCTTT. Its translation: CASSPQRVHAEAFF.

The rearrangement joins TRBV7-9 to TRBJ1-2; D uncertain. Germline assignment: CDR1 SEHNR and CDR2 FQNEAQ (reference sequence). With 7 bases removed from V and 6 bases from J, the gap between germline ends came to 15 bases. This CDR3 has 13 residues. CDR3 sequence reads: CASIGQEFDGYTF. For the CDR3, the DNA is TGTGCCAGCATTGGGCAGGAATTTGATGGCTACACCTTC.

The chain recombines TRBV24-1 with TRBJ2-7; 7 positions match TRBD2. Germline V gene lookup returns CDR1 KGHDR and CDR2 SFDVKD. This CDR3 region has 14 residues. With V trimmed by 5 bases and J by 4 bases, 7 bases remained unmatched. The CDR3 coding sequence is TGTGCCACCAGTGCCGGGGACTACCTATACGAGCAGTACTTC. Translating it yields CATSAGDYLYEQYF.

CDR3 residues: CASSPVTGAAETQYF. In DNA form, the CDR3 reads TGTGCCAGCAGCCCAGTAACAGGGGCGGCGGAGACCCAGTACTTC. The chain uses TRBV7-2 and TRBJ2-5, with 7 bases lining up with TRBD1. This CDR3 is 15 amino acids long. Germline CDR1 reads SGHTA; CDR2 reads FQGNSA. With 5 bases clipped from V and 5 bases from J, the junction kept 11 bases outside the gene matches.

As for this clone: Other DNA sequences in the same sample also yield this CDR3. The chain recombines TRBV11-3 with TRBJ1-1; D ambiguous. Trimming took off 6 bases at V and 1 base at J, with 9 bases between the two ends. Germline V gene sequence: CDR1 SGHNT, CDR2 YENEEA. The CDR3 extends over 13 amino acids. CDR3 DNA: TGTGCCAGCAGACGGGGTGCGAACACTGAAGCTTTCTTT. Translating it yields CASRRGANTEAFF.

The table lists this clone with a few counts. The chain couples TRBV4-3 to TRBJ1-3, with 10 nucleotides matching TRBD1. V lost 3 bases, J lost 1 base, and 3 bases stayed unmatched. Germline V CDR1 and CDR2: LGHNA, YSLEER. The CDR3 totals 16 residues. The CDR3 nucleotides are TGCGCCAGCAGCCACAGGGGACAGGGGTCTGGAAACACCATATATTTT. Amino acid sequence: CASSHRGQGSGNTIYF.

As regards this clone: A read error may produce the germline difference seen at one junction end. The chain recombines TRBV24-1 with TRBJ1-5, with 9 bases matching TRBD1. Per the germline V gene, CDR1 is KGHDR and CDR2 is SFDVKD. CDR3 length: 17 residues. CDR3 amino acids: CATSDGNPGQGNPPQHF. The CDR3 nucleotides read TGTGCCACCAGTGATGGAAACCCGGGACAGGGAAATCCGCCCCAGCATTTT.

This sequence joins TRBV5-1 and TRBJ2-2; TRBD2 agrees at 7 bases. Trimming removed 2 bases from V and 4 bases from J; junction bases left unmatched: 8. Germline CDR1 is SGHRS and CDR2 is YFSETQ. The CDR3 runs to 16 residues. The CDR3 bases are TGCGCCAGCAGCTTAAGCGGGATGAGAGCCACCGGGGAGCTGTTTTTT. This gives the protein CASSLSGMRATGELFF.

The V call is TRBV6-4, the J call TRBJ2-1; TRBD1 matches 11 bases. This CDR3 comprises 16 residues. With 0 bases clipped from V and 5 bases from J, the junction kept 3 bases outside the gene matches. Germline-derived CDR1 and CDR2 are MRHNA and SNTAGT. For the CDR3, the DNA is TGTGCCAGCAGTGACTCAGGGACAGGGGGGGACAATGAGCAGTTCTTC. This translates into CASSDSGTGGDNEQFF.

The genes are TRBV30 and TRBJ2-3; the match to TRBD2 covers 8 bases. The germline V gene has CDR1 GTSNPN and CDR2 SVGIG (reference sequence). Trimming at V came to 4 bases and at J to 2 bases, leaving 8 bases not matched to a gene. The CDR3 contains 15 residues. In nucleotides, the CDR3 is TGTGCCTGGATCCCTAGAGCGGGGGCCACAGATACGCAGTATTTT. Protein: CAWIPRAGATDTQYF.

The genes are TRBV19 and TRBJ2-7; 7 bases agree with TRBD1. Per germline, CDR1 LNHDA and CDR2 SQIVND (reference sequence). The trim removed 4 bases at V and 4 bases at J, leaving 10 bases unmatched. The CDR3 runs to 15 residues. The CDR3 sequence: CASSTPGTARYEQYF. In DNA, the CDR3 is TGTGCCAGTAGTACCCCCGGGACAGCCCGATACGAGCAGTACTTC.

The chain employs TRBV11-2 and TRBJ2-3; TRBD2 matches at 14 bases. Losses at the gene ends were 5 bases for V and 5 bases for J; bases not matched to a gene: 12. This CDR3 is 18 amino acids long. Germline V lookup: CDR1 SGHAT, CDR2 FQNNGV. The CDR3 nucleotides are TGTGCCAGCAGCGACCGGGGGGGACTAGCGGGAGTGTTAGATACGCAGTATTTT. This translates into CASSDRGGLAGVLDTQYF.